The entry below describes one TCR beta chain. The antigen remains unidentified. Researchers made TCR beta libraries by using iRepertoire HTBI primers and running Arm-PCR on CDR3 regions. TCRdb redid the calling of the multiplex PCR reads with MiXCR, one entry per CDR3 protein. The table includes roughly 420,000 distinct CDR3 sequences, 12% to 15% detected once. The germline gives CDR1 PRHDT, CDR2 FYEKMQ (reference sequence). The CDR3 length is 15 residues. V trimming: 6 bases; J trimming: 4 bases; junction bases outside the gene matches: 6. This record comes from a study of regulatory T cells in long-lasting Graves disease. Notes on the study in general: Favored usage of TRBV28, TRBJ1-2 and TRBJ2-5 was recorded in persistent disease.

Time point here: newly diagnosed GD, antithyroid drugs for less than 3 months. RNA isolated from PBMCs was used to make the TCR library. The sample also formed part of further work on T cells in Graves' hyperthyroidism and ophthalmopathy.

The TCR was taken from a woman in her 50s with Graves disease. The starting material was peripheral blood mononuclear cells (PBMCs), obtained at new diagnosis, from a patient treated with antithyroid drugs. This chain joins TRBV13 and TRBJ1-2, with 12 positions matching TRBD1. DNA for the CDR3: TGTGCCAGCAGTCTCCGGGACAGGGGGCTCTATGGCTACACCTTC. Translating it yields CASSLRDRGLYGYTF.